By its share, the clone carrying this T cell receptor (beta chain) is medium-sized. Its antigen is unknown. Trimming took 0 bases from V and 5 from J, leaving 10 bases between them. This CDR3 spans 14 amino acids. Looked up from germline, CDR1 is SGHAT and CDR2 is FQNNGV. The data originate from a study of T and B cells in COVID-19 patients. About the research overall: Peripheral blood came from COVID-19 patients with active infection or after recovery. Study-level findings and limits: There were about 2,500 TCR clusters exclusive to the recovered cohort, a few dozen with low generation probability.

Each TRB amplification used 250-500 ng of genomic DNA from blood. Multiplex PCR with BIOMED2 TRB-A/B primer pools amplified TRB rearrangements. TCRdb re-called the multiplex PCR reads through MiXCR, storing one row per CDR3 protein. Of approximately 4,000 distinct CDR3 sequences listed, over 20% are singletons. The clonotype was recovered from a human donor with active COVID-19. The chain carries TRBV11-2 and TRBJ2-5; D is unresolved. The specimen sequenced was blood. The CDR3 sequence is CASSLDPAWETQYF. CDR3 coding DNA: TGTGCCAGCAGCTTAGATCCAGCCTGGGAGACCCAGTACTTC. The full variable domain, its missing parts supplied by reference TRBV11-2 and TRBJ2-5, is EAGVAQSPRYKIIEKRQSVAFWCNPISGHATLYWYQQILGQGPKLLIQFQNNGVVDDSQLPKDRFSAERLKGVDSTLKIQPAKLEDSAVYLCASSLDPAWETQYFGPGTRLLVL.